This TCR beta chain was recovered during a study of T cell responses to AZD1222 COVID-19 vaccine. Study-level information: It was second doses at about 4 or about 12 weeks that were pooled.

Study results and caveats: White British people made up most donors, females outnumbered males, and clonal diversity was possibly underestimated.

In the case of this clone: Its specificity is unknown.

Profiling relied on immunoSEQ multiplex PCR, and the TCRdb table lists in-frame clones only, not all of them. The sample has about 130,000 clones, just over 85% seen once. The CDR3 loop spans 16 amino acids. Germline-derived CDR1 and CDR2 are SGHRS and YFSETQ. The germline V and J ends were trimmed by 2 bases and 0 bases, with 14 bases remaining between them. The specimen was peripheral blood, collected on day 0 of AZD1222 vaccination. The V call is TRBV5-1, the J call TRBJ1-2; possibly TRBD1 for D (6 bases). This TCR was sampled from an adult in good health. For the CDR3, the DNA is TGCGCCAGCAGCTTACAAACAGGGATCCCTAACTATGGCTACACCTTC. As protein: CASSLQTGIPNYGYTF.